The entry below gives a single TCR beta chain sequence along with its context. Its antigen is still unknown. This sample is part of a study of OX40 agonist ivuxolimab in advanced cancers. Researchers took blood at baseline, on cycle 4 day 1, and on cycle 7 day 1. Clones were sequenced by immunoSEQ multiplex PCR, and TCRdb holds only the in-frame ones, with some missing. This table has around 70,000 clones, roughly 86% appearing once. Findings and caveats of the study: Low normalized T-cell clonal expansion also characterized some of the nonresponders. Compared with CD4+, CD8+ T cells on average had more expanded clones. Antigen specificity remained undetermined for the expanded peripheral T cells.

Germline values: CDR1 MGHRA, CDR2 YSYEKL. The CDR3 has 14 residues. J lost 6 bases, V lost 4 bases, and 8 bases had no gene match. This receptor was taken from an adult with an advanced solid tumor such as melanoma, head and neck, liver or kidney cancer. Sample: CD4+ or CD8+ T cells sorted from blood, taken in a trial of the OX40 agonist ivuxolimab. V is TRBV4-1 and J is TRBJ2-5, with TRBD1 matching 7 bases. The CDR3 DNA reads as TGCGCCAGCAGCCGCGGACAGGAAGCAAAGACCCAGTACTTC. This codes for CASSRGQEAKTQYF.